This T cell receptor beta chain is drawn from a study of blood T cells in healthy people across ages. Study results and limitations: Aged donors had fewer naive CD4+ cells and lower diversity than long-lived donors.

A remark on this clonotype: Antigen unknown.

Through a sample-barcoded 5' primer and a J-beta primer mix, a second PCR was run for roughly 7 to 12 cycles. TCRdb recomputed calls from the 5' RACE reads with MiXCR, one row per CDR3 protein. The table shows around 800,000 distinct CDR3 sequences, with roughly 26% occurring only once. The sample also formed part of further work on T cells of mothers and their children. That source adds: With unrelated pairs as the comparison, related mother-child pairs had a slightly higher overlap that was not significant.

Sequencing used blood. The TCR sequence derives from a boy under 18 in good health.

The CDR3 nucleotides are TGTGCCAGCAGTTACGAGGTGAGGGGGCCACAATTTTACAATGAGCAGTTCTTC. It specifies CASSYEVRGPQFYNEQFF. V and J are TRBV6-2 or TRBV6-3 and TRBJ2-1; 7 bases are a match to TRBD1. V dropped 2 bases and J dropped 4; count of bases not matched to a gene: 14. The CDR3 contains 18 residues. In germline, CDR1 is MNHEY, CDR2 SVGEGT.